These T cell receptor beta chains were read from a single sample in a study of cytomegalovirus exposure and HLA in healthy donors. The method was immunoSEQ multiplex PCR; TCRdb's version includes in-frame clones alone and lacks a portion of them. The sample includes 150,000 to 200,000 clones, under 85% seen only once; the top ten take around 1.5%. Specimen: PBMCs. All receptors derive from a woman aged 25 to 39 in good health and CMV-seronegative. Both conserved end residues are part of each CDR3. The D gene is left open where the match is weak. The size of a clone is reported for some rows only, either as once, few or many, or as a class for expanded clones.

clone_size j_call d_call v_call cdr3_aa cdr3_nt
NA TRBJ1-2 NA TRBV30 CAWNRDLIGGYTF TGTGCCTGGAATCGGGATCTGATAGGAGGCTACACCTTC
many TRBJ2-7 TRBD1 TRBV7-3 CASSEGQAYEQYF TGTGCCAGCAGCGAAGGACAGGCATACGAGCAGTACTTC
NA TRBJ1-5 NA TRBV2 CASSGSPNQPQHF TGTGCCAGCTCCGGGAGCCCTAATCAGCCCCAGCATTTT
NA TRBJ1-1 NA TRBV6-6 CASSYSNTNTEAFF TGTGCCAGCAGTTACTCTAACACGAACACTGAAGCTTTCTTT
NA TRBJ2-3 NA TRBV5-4 CASSSRTSTDTQYF TGTGCCAGCAGCTCAAGGACTAGCACAGATACGCAGTATTTT
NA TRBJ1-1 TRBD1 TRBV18 CASSPLQGSEAFF TGTGCCAGCTCACCCCTACAGGGGTCTGAAGCTTTCTTT
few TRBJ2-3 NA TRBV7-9 CSSSLAWGPRSDTQYF TGTTCCAGCAGCTTAGCCTGGGGGCCGCGTTCAGATACGCAGTATTTT
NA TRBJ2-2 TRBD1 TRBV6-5 CASSSGQGDGELFF TGTGCCAGCAGCTCGGGACAGGGGGACGGGGAGCTGTTTTTT
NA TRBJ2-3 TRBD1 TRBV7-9 CASSPRTGRTDTQYF TGTGCCAGCAGCCCCCGGACAGGGCGAACAGATACGCAGTATTTT
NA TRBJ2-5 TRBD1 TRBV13 CASSLHTGGGETQYF TGTGCCAGCAGCTTACATACAGGGGGTGGGGAGACCCAGTACTTC
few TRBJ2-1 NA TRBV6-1 CASTPTTYNEQFF TGTGCCAGCACCCCTACCACCTACAATGAGCAGTTCTTC
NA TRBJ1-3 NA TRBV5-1 CASSLVASGNTIYF TGCGCCAGCAGCTTGGTTGCCAGTGGAAACACCATATATTTT
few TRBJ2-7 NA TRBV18 CASSPPTDKYEQYF TGTGCCAGCTCACCACCGACAGACAAATACGAGCAGTACTTC
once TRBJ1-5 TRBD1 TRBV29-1 CSAGDRNQPQHF TGCAGCGCCGGGGACAGAAATCAGCCCCAGCATTTT
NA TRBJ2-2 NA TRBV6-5 CAVSNTGTTGELFF TGTGCCGTGTCAAATACAGGGACCACCGGGGAGCTGTTTTTT
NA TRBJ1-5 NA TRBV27 CASSPRESNQPQHF TGTGCCAGCAGCCCACGGGAGAGCAATCAGCCCCAGCATTTT
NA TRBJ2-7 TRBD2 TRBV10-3 CAINSGPIAGAIEQYF TGTGCCATCAACTCCGGCCCCATAGCGGGGGCAATTGAGCAGTACTTC
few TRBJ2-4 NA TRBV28 CASSAHLGRNIQYF TGTGCCAGCAGTGCCCACCTGGGGCGAAACATTCAGTACTTC
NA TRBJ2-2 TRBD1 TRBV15 CATSRPGTGDTGELFF TGTGCCACCAGCAGACCGGGGACAGGGGACACCGGGGAGCTGTTTTTT
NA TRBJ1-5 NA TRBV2 CASSPGHSLYSNQPQHF TGTGCCAGCAGTCCGGGACATAGCCTCTATAGCAATCAGCCCCAGCATTTT
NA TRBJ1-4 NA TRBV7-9 CASSPEGGAVNEKLFF TGTGCCAGCAGCCCCGAGGGGGGGGCGGTTAATGAAAAACTGTTTTTT
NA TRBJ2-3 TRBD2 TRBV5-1 CASSLSRGGTDTQYF TGCGCCAGCAGCTTGTCGCGGGGGGGCACAGATACGCAGTATTTT
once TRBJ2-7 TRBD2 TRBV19 CASSRTSGGLYEQYF TGTGCCAGTAGCCGTACTAGCGGGGGGCTCTACGAGCAGTACTTC
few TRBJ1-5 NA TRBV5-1 CASSPSGGGHQPQHF TGCGCCAGCAGCCCCAGTGGCGGGGGCCATCAGCCCCAGCATTTT
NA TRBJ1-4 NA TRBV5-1 CASSLEEGWSLNEKLFF TGCGCCAGCAGCTTGGAGGAGGGGTGGTCCTTGAATGAAAAACTGTTTTTT
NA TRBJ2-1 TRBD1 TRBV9 CASSVMDRGGNEQFF TGTGCCAGCAGCGTGATGGACAGGGGGGGCAATGAGCAGTTCTTC
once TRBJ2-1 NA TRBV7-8 CASRLPGLSNNEQFF TGTGCCAGCAGACTTCCGGGACTCTCAAACAATGAGCAGTTCTTC
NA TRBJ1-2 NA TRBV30 CAWSVERSGYTF TGTGCCTGGAGTGTAGAGAGGTCCGGCTACACCTTC
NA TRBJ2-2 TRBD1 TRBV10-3 CAITGQGAETGELFF TGTGCCATCACCGGACAGGGGGCAGAAACCGGGGAGCTGTTTTTT
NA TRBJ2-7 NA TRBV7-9 CASSPYSIQGEQYF TGTGCCAGCAGCCCCTATAGTATCCAGGGCGAGCAGTACTTC
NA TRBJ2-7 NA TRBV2 CASTPTRGSVEQYF TGTGCCAGCACCCCGACAAGGGGGTCGGTCGAGCAGTACTTC
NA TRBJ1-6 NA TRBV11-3 CASSWAADNSPLHF TGTGCCAGCAGCTGGGCAGCCGATAATTCACCCCTCCACTTT
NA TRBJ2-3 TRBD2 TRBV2 CASSEALRRGGRDTQYF TGTGCCAGCAGTGAAGCGCTAAGGCGGGGGGGCAGAGATACGCAGTATTTT
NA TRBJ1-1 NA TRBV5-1 CASSLAWGLGTEAFF TGCGCCAGCAGCTTGGCGTGGGGGCTAGGGACTGAAGCTTTCTTT
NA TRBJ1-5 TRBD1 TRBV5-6 CASSKTGRQPQHF TGTGCCAGCAGCAAGACAGGGAGGCAGCCCCAGCATTTT
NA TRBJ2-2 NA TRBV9 CASSSSNTGELFF TGTGCCAGCAGCTCTAGCAACACCGGGGAGCTGTTTTTT
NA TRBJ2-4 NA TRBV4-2 CASSHVGVENIQYF TGTGCCAGCAGCCATGTCGGGGTTGAGAACATTCAGTACTTC
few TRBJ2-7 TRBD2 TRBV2 CASIPGTSFYEQYF TGTGCCAGCATCCCCGGGACTAGCTTCTACGAGCAGTACTTC
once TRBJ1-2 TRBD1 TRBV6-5 CASSSDSRTGTYGYTF TGTGCCAGCAGTTCCGACTCCCGGACAGGGACCTATGGCTACACCTTC
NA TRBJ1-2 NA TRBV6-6 CASSYPQGPGYTF TGTGCCAGCAGTTACCCCCAGGGGCCTGGCTACACCTTC
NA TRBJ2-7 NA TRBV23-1 CASQGHPGEQYF TGCGCCAGCCAGGGACACCCAGGGGAGCAGTACTTC
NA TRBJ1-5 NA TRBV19 CASKRAGDSYQPQHF TGTGCCAGTAAACGGGCCGGTGACAGCTATCAGCCCCAGCATTTT
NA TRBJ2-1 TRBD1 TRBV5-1 CASSLDRGGNEQFF TGCGCCAGCAGCTTGGACAGGGGTGGTAATGAGCAGTTCTTC
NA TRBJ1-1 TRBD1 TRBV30 CAWKLPDREWAEAFF TGTGCCTGGAAGCTCCCGGACAGGGAATGGGCTGAAGCTTTCTTT
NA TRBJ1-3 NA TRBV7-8 CASSLGLPGGNTIYF TGTGCCAGCAGCTTAGGACTCCCGGGGGGAAACACCATATATTTT
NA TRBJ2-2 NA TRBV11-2 CASSYSAGNTGELFF TGTGCCAGCAGCTACTCTGCGGGGAACACCGGGGAGCTGTTTTTT
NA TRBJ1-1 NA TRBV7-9 CASSLGGPEAFF TGTGCCAGCAGCCTCGGTGGTCCTGAAGCTTTCTTT
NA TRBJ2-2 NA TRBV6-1 CASWASVRELFF TGTGCCAGTTGGGCATCGGTTAGGGAGCTGTTTTTT
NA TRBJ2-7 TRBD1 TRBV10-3 CAIRGTGTSYEQYF TGTGCCATCAGAGGGACAGGGACCAGCTACGAGCAGTACTTC
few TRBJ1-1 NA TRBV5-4 CASSLAGGNTEAFF TGTGCCAGCAGCTTGGCCGGTGGGAACACTGAAGCTTTCTTT
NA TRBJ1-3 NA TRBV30 CAWSPSGSSGNTIYF TGTGCCTGGAGTCCCTCTGGCTCCTCTGGAAACACCATATATTTT
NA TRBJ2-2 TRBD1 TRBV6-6 CASTPDRGPNTGELFF TGTGCCAGCACCCCCGACAGGGGACCGAACACCGGGGAGCTGTTTTTT
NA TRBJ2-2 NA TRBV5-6 CASSLGTVNTGELFF TGTGCCAGCAGCTTGGGGACAGTAAACACCGGGGAGCTGTTTTTT